These 9 T cell receptor beta chains came from one sample sequenced in a study of OX40 agonist ivuxolimab in advanced cancers. Here immunoSEQ multiplex PCR was the method, and the copy in TCRdb shows in-frame clones only, minus some. The sample yields about 19,000 clones, around 84% seen once. Here the sequenced sample was CD4+ or CD8+ T cells sorted from blood, taken in a trial of the OX40 agonist ivuxolimab. These receptors were obtained from an adult with an advanced solid tumor such as melanoma, head and neck, liver or kidney cancer.

The chain carries TRBV4-1 and TRBJ1-2; TRBD1 might be the D (5 bases). The germline V and J ends were trimmed by 3 bases and 7 bases, with 15 bases remaining between them. The germline V gene has CDR1 MGHRA and CDR2 YSYEKL. CDR3 length: 14 residues. The CDR3 loop is CASSHPARGGGYTF. The DNA of the CDR3 is TGCGCCAGCAGCCACCCGGCCCGGGGGGGTGGCTACACCTTC.

This chain links TRBV28 with TRBJ2-7; D gene unclear. Trimming took 10 bases from V and 2 from J, leaving 15 bases between them. Germline values: CDR1 MDHEN, CDR2 SYDVKM. The CDR3 spans 13 residues. The CDR3 is CAISAGDAYEQYF. CDR3 nucleotide sequence: TGTGCCATCTCGGCAGGCGACGCCTACGAGCAGTACTTC.

V usage is TRBV6-5 and J usage is TRBJ1-3; possible D gene TRBD1, 5 bases. V was trimmed by 6 bases and J by 0 bases, leaving 12 bases between them. Germline CDR1 is MNHEY and CDR2 is SVGAGI. The CDR3 length is 15 residues. In DNA form, the CDR3 reads TGTGCCAGCAGAGGGGACGGTGGCTCTGGAAACACCATATATTTT. Its protein is CASRGDGGSGNTIYF.

This rearrangement joins TRBV28 to TRBJ1-1, with unresolved D. From germline, CDR1 is MDHEN and CDR2 SYDVKM. The germline V and J ends were trimmed by 7 bases and 7 bases, with 19 bases remaining between them. This CDR3 has 14 amino acids. DNA for the CDR3: TGTGCCAGCACCACGACGCGGGAGCTTAATGAAGCTTTCTTT. Translation: CASTTTRELNEAFF.

The chain combines TRBV28 with TRBJ2-1, with D unresolved. The germline gives CDR1 MDHEN, CDR2 SYDVKM. The CDR3 is 11 residues long. The V end was cut by 3 bases, the J end by 8 bases, with 5 bases between. CDR3 DNA: TGTGCCAGCAGTTTTATGCATGAGCAGTTCTTC. It specifies CASSFMHEQFF. Full variable domain (outside the CDR3, taken from reference TRBV28 and TRBJ2-1): DVKVTQSSRYLVKRTGEKVFLECVQDMDHENMFWYRQDPGLGLRLIYFSYDVKMKEKGDIPEGYSVSREKKERFSLILESASTNQTSMYLCASSFMHEQFFGPGTRLTVL.

V and J are TRBV2 and TRBJ2-1; 7 bases align to TRBD2. The germline V gene has CDR1 SNHLY and CDR2 FYNNEI. The CDR3 runs to 15 residues. With 6 bases clipped from V and 2 bases from J, the junction kept 7 bases outside the gene matches. CDR3 nucleotide sequence: TGTGCCAGCAGCCTACTAGCGACTACCTACAATGAGCAGTTCTTC. This codes for CASSLLATTYNEQFF. The whole variable domain, filled in from reference TRBV2 and TRBJ2-1, reads EPEVTQTPSHQVTQMGQEVILRCVPISNHLYFYWYRQILGQKVEFLVSFYNNEISEKSEIFDDQFSVERPDGSNFTLKIRSTKLEDSAMYFCASSLLATTYNEQFFGPGTRLTVL.

V is TRBV2 and J is TRBJ1-1, with D hard to call. V gave up 6 bases and J gave up 1 base, with 9 bases separating them. In germline, CDR1 is SNHLY, CDR2 FYNNEI. The CDR3 loop spans 13 amino acids. The CDR3 sequence is CASSPGPNTEAFF. The CDR3 DNA follows: TGTGCCAGCAGCCCTGGCCCGAACACTGAAGCTTTCTTT.

The table lists this clone with a few counts. V and J are TRBV4-1 and TRBJ1-2, with TRBD1 matching 8 bases. This CDR3 comprises 16 residues. The V and J ends lost 4 bases and 1 base, in that order; junction bases with no gene match: 8. Germline CDR1 is MGHRA and CDR2 is YSYEKL. In DNA form, the CDR3 reads TGCGCCAGCAGCCCCAGGGCAGGGGGCGTTAACTATGGCTACACCTTC. As protein: CASSPRAGGVNYGYTF.

The genes are TRBV6-4 and TRBJ2-1; maybe TRBD2 (5 bases). Trimming stripped 5 bases from V and 3 bases from J, with 17 bases between. CDR1 MRHNA and CDR2 SNTAGT come from the germline V gene. The CDR3 is 16 residues long. CDR3 nucleotides: TGTGCCAGCAGTTTAGGGAGTATGGCAGGCTACAATGAGCAGTTCTTC. Amino acid sequence: CASSLGSMAGYNEQFF.